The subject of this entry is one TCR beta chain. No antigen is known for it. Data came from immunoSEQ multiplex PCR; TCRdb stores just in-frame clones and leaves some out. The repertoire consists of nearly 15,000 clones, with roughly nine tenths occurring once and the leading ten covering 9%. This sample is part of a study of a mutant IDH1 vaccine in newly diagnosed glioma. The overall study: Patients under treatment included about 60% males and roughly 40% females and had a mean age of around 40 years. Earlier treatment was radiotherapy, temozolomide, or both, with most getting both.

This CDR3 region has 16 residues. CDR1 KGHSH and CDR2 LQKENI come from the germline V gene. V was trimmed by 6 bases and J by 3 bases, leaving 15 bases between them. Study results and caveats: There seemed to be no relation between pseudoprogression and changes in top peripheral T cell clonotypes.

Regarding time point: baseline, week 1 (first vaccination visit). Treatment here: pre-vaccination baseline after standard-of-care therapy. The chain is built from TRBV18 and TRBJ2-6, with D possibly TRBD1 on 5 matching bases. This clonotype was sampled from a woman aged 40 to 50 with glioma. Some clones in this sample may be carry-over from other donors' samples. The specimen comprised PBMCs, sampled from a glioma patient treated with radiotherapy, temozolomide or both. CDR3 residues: CASSHPQGRGANVLTF. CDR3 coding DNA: TGTGCCAGCTCGCACCCCCAGGGCCGTGGGGCCAACGTCCTGACTTTC.